This is a list of T cell receptor beta chains from one sample in a study of blood T cell repertoires in COVID-19. The protocol was immunoSEQ multiplex PCR, while the TCRdb copy is restricted to in-frame clones and leaves out a portion. This table holds approximately 250,000 clones, roughly 90% found once. Sequences were obtained from peripheral blood. The receptors come from a woman aged 70-85 years with COVID-19, enrolled during active disease. Both conserved end residues are part of each CDR3. Each record gives: J gene, V gene, clone size, D gene, CDR3 DNA, CDR3 protein. A D gene is named only where the DNA matches it firmly. Size values are once, few and many counts, or a class for expanded clones, and some rows have none.

j_call: TRBJ1-2; v_call: TRBV5-1; clone_size: NA; d_call: TRBD1; cdr3_nt: TGCGCCAGCAGCCGGGACAGTGGACGTGGCTACACCTTC; cdr3_aa: CASSRDSGRGYTF
j_call: TRBJ1-1; v_call: TRBV7-9; clone_size: NA; d_call: TRBD1; cdr3_nt: TGTGCCAGCAGTTCCCGGGGACAGGGTTACACTGAAGCTTTCTTT; cdr3_aa: CASSSRGQGYTEAFF
j_call: TRBJ1-2; v_call: TRBV7-9; clone_size: NA; d_call: TRBD1; cdr3_nt: TGTGCCAGCAGCTTAGAGGCGCGGGGACAGGGAAACTATGGCTACACCTTC; cdr3_aa: CASSLEARGQGNYGYTF
j_call: TRBJ2-7; v_call: TRBV25-1; clone_size: NA; d_call: TRBD1; cdr3_nt: TGTGCCGGCGGGACAGGATACGAGCAGTACTTC; cdr3_aa: CAGGTGYEQYF
j_call: TRBJ2-1; v_call: TRBV29-1; clone_size: NA; d_call: NA; cdr3_nt: TGCAGCGTTGAGTTGATGAGCTCCTACAATGAGCAGTTCTTC; cdr3_aa: CSVELMSSYNEQFF
j_call: TRBJ2-5; v_call: TRBV30; clone_size: NA; d_call: NA; cdr3_nt: TGTGCCTGGAGCGCCGGGGGAGAGACCCAGTACTTC; cdr3_aa: CAWSAGGETQYF
j_call: TRBJ1-5; v_call: TRBV5-6; clone_size: NA; d_call: NA; cdr3_nt: TGTGCCAGCACCCATGGGGGGGCGAGTCAGCCCCAGCATTTT; cdr3_aa: CASTHGGASQPQHF
j_call: TRBJ1-2; v_call: TRBV27; clone_size: NA; d_call: TRBD1; cdr3_nt: TGTGCCAGCAGCGCTAACAGGGGTCAGGCCTATGGCTACACCTTC; cdr3_aa: CASSANRGQAYGYTF
j_call: TRBJ2-5; v_call: TRBV24-1; clone_size: NA; d_call: TRBD1; cdr3_nt: TGTGCCACCAGTGATAGACAGGGGGCAGGGGAGACCCAGTACTTC; cdr3_aa: CATSDRQGAGETQYF
j_call: TRBJ1-2; v_call: TRBV29-1; clone_size: NA; d_call: NA; cdr3_nt: TGCAGCGTCTACGACGGACGGGCGGGAGGCTACACCTTC; cdr3_aa: CSVYDGRAGGYTF
j_call: TRBJ1-6; v_call: TRBV25-1; clone_size: few; d_call: TRBD1; cdr3_nt: TGTGCCGCCCGGGACAGGGATTCACCCCTCCACTTT; cdr3_aa: CAARDRDSPLHF
j_call: TRBJ1-3; v_call: TRBV7-9; clone_size: NA; d_call: TRBD1; cdr3_nt: TGTGCCAGCAGCTCACCTTTCTTACAGGGGAAGACGGGAAACACCATATATTTT; cdr3_aa: CASSSPFLQGKTGNTIYF
j_call: TRBJ2-1; v_call: TRBV4-1; clone_size: NA; d_call: TRBD2; cdr3_nt: TGCGCCAGCTCCGGGGGGGCGCCCTCCTACAATGAGCAGTTCTTC; cdr3_aa: CASSGGAPSYNEQFF
j_call: TRBJ2-3; v_call: TRBV5-1; clone_size: NA; d_call: TRBD2; cdr3_nt: TGCGCCAGCCAGATAGCGGGGTTCACAGATACGCAGTATTTT; cdr3_aa: CASQIAGFTDTQYF
j_call: TRBJ2-3; v_call: TRBV2; clone_size: NA; d_call: TRBD2; cdr3_nt: TGTGCCACCCGGGGGGGAAGCACAGATACGCAGTATTTT; cdr3_aa: CATRGGSTDTQYF
j_call: TRBJ2-1; v_call: TRBV19; clone_size: NA; d_call: TRBD1; cdr3_nt: TGTGCCAGTGACGACAGGGACTCCTACAATGAGCAGTTCTTC; cdr3_aa: CASDDRDSYNEQFF